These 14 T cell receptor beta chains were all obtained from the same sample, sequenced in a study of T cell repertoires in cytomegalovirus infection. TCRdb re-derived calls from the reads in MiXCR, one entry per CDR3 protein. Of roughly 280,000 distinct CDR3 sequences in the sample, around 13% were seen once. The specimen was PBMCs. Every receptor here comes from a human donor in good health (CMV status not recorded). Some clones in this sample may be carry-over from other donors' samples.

CDR3 protein: CSASRAADTQYF. In nucleotides, the CDR3 is TGCAGTGCTAGCAGGGCAGCAGATACGCAGTATTTT. This chain joins TRBV20-1 and TRBJ2-3; D is perhaps TRBD1 (5 bases). The CDR3 has 12 amino acids. CDR1 is DFQATT and CDR2 is SNEGSKA in the germline V gene (reference sequence). The V end was cut by 3 bases, the J end by 4 bases, with 8 bases between.

The CDR3 loop reads CSAEDSDANYGYTF. For the CDR3, the DNA is TGCAGTGCTGAAGACAGCGACGCTAACTATGGCTACACCTTC. This chain uses TRBV20-1 with TRBJ1-2; a possible D gene is TRBD1 (5 bases). Trimming removed 5 bases from V and 0 bases from J, with 13 bases in between. Germline CDR1 and CDR2: DFQATT and SNEGSKA (reference sequence). The CDR3 length is 14 residues.

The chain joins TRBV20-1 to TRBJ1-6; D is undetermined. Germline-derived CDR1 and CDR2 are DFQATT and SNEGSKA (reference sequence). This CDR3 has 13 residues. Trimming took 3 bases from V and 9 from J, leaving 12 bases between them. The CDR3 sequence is CSARPSKSSPLHF. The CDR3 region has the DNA TGCAGTGCTAGGCCCTCCAAGAGTTCACCCCTCCACTTT.

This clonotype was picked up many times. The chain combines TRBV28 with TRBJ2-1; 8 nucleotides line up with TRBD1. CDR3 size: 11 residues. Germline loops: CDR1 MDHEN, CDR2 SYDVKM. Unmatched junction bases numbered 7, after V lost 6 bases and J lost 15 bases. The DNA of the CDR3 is TGTGCCAGCAGAGAGTCGACAGGGGTGTTCTTC. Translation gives CASRESTGVFF.

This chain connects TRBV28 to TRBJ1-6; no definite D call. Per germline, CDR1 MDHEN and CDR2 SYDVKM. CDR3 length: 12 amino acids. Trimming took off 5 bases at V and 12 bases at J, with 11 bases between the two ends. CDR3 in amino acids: CASSNGPKPLHF. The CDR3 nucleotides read TGTGCCAGCAGTAACGGGCCGAAACCCCTCCACTTT.

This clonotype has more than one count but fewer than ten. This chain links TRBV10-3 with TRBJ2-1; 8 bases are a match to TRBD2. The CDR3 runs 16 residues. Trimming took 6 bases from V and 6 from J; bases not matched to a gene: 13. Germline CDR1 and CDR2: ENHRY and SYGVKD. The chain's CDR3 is CAISLADGGARNEQFF. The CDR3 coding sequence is TGTGCCATCAGCTTGGCGGACGGGGGGGCTCGCAATGAGCAGTTCTTC.

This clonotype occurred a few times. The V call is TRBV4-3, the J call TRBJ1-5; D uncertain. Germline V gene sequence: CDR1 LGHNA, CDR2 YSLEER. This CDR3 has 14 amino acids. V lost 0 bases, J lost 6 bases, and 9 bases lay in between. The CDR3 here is CASSQEALGQPQHF. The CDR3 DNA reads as TGCGCCAGCAGCCAAGAGGCCTTGGGTCAGCCCCAGCATTTT.

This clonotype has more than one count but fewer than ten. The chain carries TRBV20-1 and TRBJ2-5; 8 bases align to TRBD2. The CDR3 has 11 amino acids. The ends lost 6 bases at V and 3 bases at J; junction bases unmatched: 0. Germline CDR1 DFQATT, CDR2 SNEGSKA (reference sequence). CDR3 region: CSAAGEETQYF. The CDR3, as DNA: TGCAGTGCAGCGGGAGAAGAGACCCAGTACTTC.

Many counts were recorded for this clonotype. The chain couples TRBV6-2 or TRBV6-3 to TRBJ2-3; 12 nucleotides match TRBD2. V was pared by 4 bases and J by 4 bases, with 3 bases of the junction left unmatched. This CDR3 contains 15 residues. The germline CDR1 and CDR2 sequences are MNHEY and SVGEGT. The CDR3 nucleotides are TGTGCCAGCAGTTTCGGACTAGCGGGGCCAGATACGCAGTATTTT. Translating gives CASSFGLAGPDTQYF.

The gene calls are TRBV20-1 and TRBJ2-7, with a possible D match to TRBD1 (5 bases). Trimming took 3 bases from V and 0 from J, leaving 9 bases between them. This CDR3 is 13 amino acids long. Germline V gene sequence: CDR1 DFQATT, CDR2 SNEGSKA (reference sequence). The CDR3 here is CSASQGSSYEQYF. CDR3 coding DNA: TGCAGTGCTAGTCAGGGCAGCTCCTACGAGCAGTACTTC.

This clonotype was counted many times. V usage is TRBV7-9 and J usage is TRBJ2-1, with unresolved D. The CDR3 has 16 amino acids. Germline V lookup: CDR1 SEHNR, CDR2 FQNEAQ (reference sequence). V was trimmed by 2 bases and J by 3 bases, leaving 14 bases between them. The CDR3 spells CASSLLDLVIYNEQFF. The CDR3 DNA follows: TGTGCCAGCAGCTTACTAGACCTTGTAATCTACAATGAGCAGTTCTTC.

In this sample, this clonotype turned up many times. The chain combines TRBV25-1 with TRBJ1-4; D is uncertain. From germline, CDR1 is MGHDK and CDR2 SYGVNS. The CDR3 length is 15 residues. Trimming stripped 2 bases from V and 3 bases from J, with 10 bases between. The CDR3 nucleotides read TGTGCCAGCAGTGAAGAAGGGTCCCCTAATGAAAAACTGTTTTTT. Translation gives CASSEEGSPNEKLFF.

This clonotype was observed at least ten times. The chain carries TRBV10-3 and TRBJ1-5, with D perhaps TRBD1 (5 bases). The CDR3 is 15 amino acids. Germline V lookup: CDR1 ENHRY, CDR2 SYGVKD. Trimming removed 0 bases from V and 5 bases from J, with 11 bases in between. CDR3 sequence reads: CAISESWGKDQPQHF. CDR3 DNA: TGTGCCATCAGTGAGTCTTGGGGGAAGGATCAGCCCCAGCATTTT.

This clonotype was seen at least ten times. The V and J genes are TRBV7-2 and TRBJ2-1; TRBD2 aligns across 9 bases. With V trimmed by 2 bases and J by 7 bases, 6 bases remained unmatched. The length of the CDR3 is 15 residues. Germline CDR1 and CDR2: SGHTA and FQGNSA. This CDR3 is CASSLSAGGLNEQFF. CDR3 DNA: TGTGCCAGCAGCTTAAGTGCGGGGGGGCTTAATGAGCAGTTCTTC.